The next 22 T cell receptor beta chains were all read from a single sample in a study of regulatory T cells in long-lasting Graves disease. To make TCR beta libraries, researchers used iRepertoire HTBI primers and Arm-PCR of CDR3 regions. A single record per CDR3 protein comes from TCRdb applying MiXCR to the multiplex PCR reads. The repertoire holds hundreds of thousands of distinct CDR3 sequences, with under 25% as singletons. As for time point: persistent/refractory GD, antithyroid drugs over 5 years with positive TRAb. PBMC-derived RNA was used for the TCR library. The sample here was peripheral blood mononuclear cells (PBMCs), taken when the disease was refractory, from a patient treated with antithyroid drugs. The receptor source for this set is a female donor with Graves disease.

This clonotype was counted only a few times. The J gene is TRBJ2-7, the V gene TRBV6-2 or TRBV6-3, with 11 bases fitting TRBD2. Germline V gives CDR1 MNHEY, CDR2 SVGEGT. The CDR3 has 14 residues. V was pared by 4 bases and J by 4 bases, with 3 bases of the junction left unmatched. In DNA form, the CDR3 reads TGTGCCAGCAGTTCTAGCGGGAGGATTTACGAGCAGTACTTC. As protein: CASSSSGRIYEQYF.

This clonotype was counted many times. One base away lies a much larger clone, so this may be a sequencing read error. V and J are TRBV12-3 or TRBV12-4 and TRBJ1-2; D gene uncertain. The CDR3 has 11 amino acids. Deletions cut 2 bases from V and 4 bases from J, with 2 bases between. The chain's CDR3 is CASSLSYGYTF. DNA of the CDR3: TGTGCCAGCAGTTTATCCTATGGCTACACCTTC.

The chain is built from TRBV6-4 and TRBJ1-2; the D is unclear. The CDR3 loop spans 11 amino acids. Germline assignment: CDR1 MRHNA and CDR2 SNTAGT. Trimming removed 5 bases at V and 8 bases at J, with 9 bases between. CDR3 sequence reads: CASSSHLGYTF. The CDR3 nucleotides read TGTGCCAGCAGTTCGCACCTCGGCTACACCTTC.

This clonotype was counted between two and nine times. The genes are TRBV7-9 and TRBJ1-2, with TRBD1 identical over 7 bases. The CDR3 spans 14 residues. Germline assignment: CDR1 SEHNR and CDR2 FQNEAQ (reference sequence). J was trimmed by 1 base and V by 6 bases; bases with no gene match: 5. The CDR3 sequence is CASSPQGVNYGYTF. DNA of the CDR3: TGTGCCAGCAGTCCCCAGGGGGTTAACTATGGCTACACCTTC.

At least ten counts were recorded for this clonotype. The V and J genes are TRBV5-1 and TRBJ1-1; perhaps TRBD1 as D (5 bases). Germline-derived CDR1 and CDR2 are SGHRS and YFSETQ. V lost 5 bases and J 7 bases, leaving 15 bases between the germline ends. The CDR3 runs to 13 residues. CDR3 loop: CASRPDRPDEAFF. The CDR3 DNA reads as TGCGCCAGCAGACCCGACAGACCCGATGAAGCTTTCTTT.

This clonotype has ten or more counts. The chain employs TRBV6-2 or TRBV6-3 and TRBJ1-5, with TRBD1 matching over 8 bases. The CDR3 has 16 amino acids. CDR1 and CDR2 from the germline V gene are MNHEY and SVGEGT. Trimming cost V 0 bases and J 11 bases; bases outside gene matches: 12. CDR3 amino acids: CASSYSYATGDPTQHF. The CDR3 nucleotides are TGTGCCAGCAGTTACTCGTATGCGACAGGGGACCCGACCCAGCATTTT.

The V call is TRBV20-1, the J call TRBJ2-7; a weak D match, TRBD2 (7 bases). Germline V CDR1 and CDR2: DFQATT, SNEGSKA (reference sequence). V was shortened by 3 bases and J by 0 bases, with 15 bases between the two germline ends. This CDR3 has 15 residues. CDR3 protein: CSASIGGGSSYEQYF. CDR3 DNA sequence: TGCAGTGCTAGTATTGGGGGGGGCAGCTCCTACGAGCAGTACTTC.

Regarding this clonotype: A much more abundant neighbour one base away suggests this may be a read error. This chain connects TRBV2 to TRBJ1-1; D is unresolved. Germline V gives CDR1 SNHLY, CDR2 FYNNEI. The CDR3 consists of 13 residues. Trimming pared 5 bases from V and 0 bases from J, leaving 7 bases between. CDR3 in DNA: TGTGCCAGCAGTTCAAGGTTGAACACTGAAGCTTTCTTT. Amino acid sequence: CASSSRLNTEAFF.

This clonotype was seen only a few times. The chain links TRBV20-1 to TRBJ1-1; 8 bases are shared with TRBD1. The CDR3 extends over 14 amino acids. From germline, CDR1 is DFQATT and CDR2 SNEGSKA (reference sequence). With V trimmed by 4 bases and J by 0 bases, 4 bases remained unmatched. CDR3 residues: CSAIRQGLNTEAFF. The CDR3 DNA reads as TGCAGTGCTATAAGACAGGGGTTGAACACTGAAGCTTTCTTT.

As concerns this clonotype: This may stem from a read error, because a much larger clone lies one nucleotide away. The chain couples TRBV3-1 to TRBJ1-5; D uncertain. This CDR3 is built from 13 residues. Germline V gene lookup returns CDR1 LGHDT and CDR2 YNNKEL (reference sequence). V lost 4 bases to trimming and J lost 7 bases, with 11 bases between them. The CDR3 nucleotides are TGTGCCAGCAGCCCAGCCTGGAGCCAGCCCCAGCATTTT. This translates into CASSPAWSQPQHF.

This clonotype was recorded at least ten times. J is TRBJ1-2 and V is TRBV19, with no clear D. The germline gives CDR1 LNHDA, CDR2 SQIVND (reference sequence). V lost 4 bases to trimming and J lost 4 bases, with 13 bases between them. The CDR3 loop spans 14 amino acids. CDR3 coding DNA: TGTGCCAGTAGTACGCCGGGCTCCTTCTATGGCTACACCTTC. This codes for CASSTPGSFYGYTF. Looking up the rest from reference TRBV19 and TRBJ1-2 gives the full variable domain: DGGITQSPKYLFRKEGQNVTLSCEQNLNHDAMYWYRQDPGQGLRLIYYSQIVNDFQKGDIAEGYSVSREKKESFPLTVTSAQKNPTAFYLCASSTPGSFYGYTFGSGTRLTVV.

This clonotype was observed at least ten times. This chain uses TRBV11-2 with TRBJ1-4; D ambiguous. CDR1 is SGHAT, CDR2 FQNNGV, per germline. This CDR3 is built from 15 residues. V was shortened by 2 bases and J by 2 bases, with 9 bases between the two germline ends. CDR3 nucleotides: TGTGCCAGCAGCTTATCTGGGATGACTAATGAAAAACTGTTTTTT. Amino acid sequence: CASSLSGMTNEKLFF.

The V gene is TRBV4-2, the J gene TRBJ1-4; D not certain. V shed 4 bases and J shed 10 bases, with 10 bases lying between them. Germline values: CDR1 LGHNA, CDR2 YNFKEQ. This CDR3 has 12 amino acids. DNA for the CDR3: TGTGCCAGCAGCCCCATCGGCGCAAAACTGTTTTTT. Translated, it gives CASSPIGAKLFF.

The chain combines TRBV2 with TRBJ2-5, with 11 bases fitting TRBD2. The length of the CDR3 is 14 residues. Per the germline V gene, CDR1 is SNHLY and CDR2 is FYNNEI. The V and J ends lost 7 bases and 2 bases, in that order; junction bases with no gene match: 3. The CDR3: CASKGTSGQETQYF. The CDR3 region has the DNA TGTGCCAGCAAAGGGACTAGCGGACAAGAGACCCAGTACTTC.

This clonotype was seen a few times. The chain links TRBV6-2 or TRBV6-3 to TRBJ2-7; D is ambiguous. Germline assignment: CDR1 MNHEY and CDR2 SVGEGT. Trimming removed 2 bases from V and 6 bases from J, with 11 bases in between. The CDR3 is made up of 13 amino acids. The CDR3 DNA sequence: TGTGCCAGCAGTTACGGGCAGCCGGGCGAGCAGTACTTC. Translating gives CASSYGQPGEQYF.

The chain combines TRBV19 with TRBJ2-2; 7 nucleotides line up with TRBD2. The trim removed 3 bases at V and 0 bases at J, leaving 7 bases unmatched. CDR3 length equals 17 residues. CDR1 and CDR2 (germline): LNHDA, SQIVND (reference sequence). The CDR3 sequence is CASSIPRGVSNTGELFF. The CDR3 bases are TGTGCCAGTAGTATCCCACGGGGGGTGTCGAACACCGGGGAGCTGTTTTTT.

The rearrangement uses TRBV30 and TRBJ1-1; no definite D call. Trimming cost V 3 bases and J 1 base, with 15 bases left between them. This CDR3 has 15 amino acids. Germline loops: CDR1 GTSNPN, CDR2 SVGIG (reference sequence). CDR3 nucleotide sequence: TGTGCCTGGAGGAAACCGACCGCCGGGAACACTGAAGCTTTCTTT. Translated: CAWRKPTAGNTEAFF.

This clonotype has a count of ten or more. The chain links TRBV9 to TRBJ2-5, with 10 bases fitting TRBD2. The CDR3 covers 15 residues. Germline-derived CDR1 and CDR2 are SGDLS and YYNGEE. Trimming removed 0 bases from V and 4 bases from J; junction bases left unmatched: 3. CDR3 amino acids: CASSVEAGGAETQYF. The CDR3 DNA reads TGTGCCAGCAGCGTAGAAGCGGGAGGGGCAGAGACCCAGTACTTC.

This clonotype was counted at least ten times. The V and J genes are TRBV6-2 or TRBV6-3 and TRBJ1-1; D uncertain. Germline CDR1 is MNHEY and CDR2 is SVGEGT. This CDR3 region has 13 residues. The V gene lost 7 bases and the J gene lost 1 base, with 10 bases spanning the gap. CDR3 residues: CASKGHGNTEAFF. As DNA, the CDR3 is TGTGCCAGCAAAGGGCACGGGAACACTGAAGCTTTCTTT.

This clonotype was counted a few times. This chain links TRBV20-1 with TRBJ2-7, with D possibly matching TRBD2 (6 bases). Trimming cost V 2 bases and J 7 bases, with 15 bases left between them. CDR1 DFQATT and CDR2 SNEGSKA come from the germline V gene (reference sequence). This CDR3 region has 13 residues. The chain's CDR3 is CSARREPLGEQYF. The CDR3 coding sequence is TGCAGTGCTAGACGGGAGCCCTTAGGGGAGCAGTACTTC.

This clonotype has ten or more counts. This chain connects TRBV5-4 to TRBJ2-5; the match to TRBD1 covers 9 bases. The CDR3 has 16 amino acids. Per the germline V gene, CDR1 is SGHNT and CDR2 is YYREEE (reference sequence). The V segment lost 0 bases and the J segment 3 bases; nucleotides outside the gene matches: 6. The CDR3 sequence: CASSLDEDRGEETQYF. The CDR3 DNA is TGTGCCAGCAGCTTGGACGAAGACAGGGGGGAAGAGACCCAGTACTTC.

This clonotype was observed at least ten times. The V call is TRBV7-9, the J call TRBJ2-5; possibly TRBD2 for D (6 bases). CDR1 is SEHNR, CDR2 FQNEAQ, per germline (reference sequence). Trimming removed 2 bases from V and 4 bases from J, with 14 bases in between. The length of the CDR3 is 15 residues. CDR3 in DNA: TGTGCCAGCAGCTTATTGGGGGGAGCCGGAGAGACCCAGTACTTC. This encodes CASSLLGGAGETQYF.